These 25 T cell receptor beta chains share one sample of origin, sequenced in a study of cytomegalovirus exposure and HLA in healthy donors. Assay: immunoSEQ multiplex PCR; the TCRdb copy retains only in-frame clones and omits some. In the table there are some 45,000 clones, more than 85% of which are singletons. The sample consisted of PBMCs. These receptors originate from a man between 18 and 29 years old in good health and CMV-seronegative.

This clone is a singleton in its sample. The chain employs TRBV6-6 and TRBJ1-4, with D possibly TRBD1 on 5 matching bases. Germline V gives CDR1 MNHNY, CDR2 SVGAGI (reference sequence). V lost 6 bases to trimming and J lost 7 bases, with 18 bases between them. The CDR3 sequence is 15 residues long. The CDR3 loop is CASRDGGDPSEKLFF. CDR3 in DNA: TGTGCCAGCAGGGACGGGGGGGACCCTAGTGAAAAACTGTTTTTT.

The table lists this clone with a count of one. The chain links TRBV18 to TRBJ2-1; TRBD2 agrees at 10 bases. V shed 5 bases and J 3 bases; nucleotides not matched to a gene: 4. The length of the CDR3 is 15 residues. Germline CDR1 reads KGHSH; CDR2 reads LQKENI. The CDR3 DNA is TGTGCCAGCTCATCGAGGACTAGCGGCTACAATGAGCAGTTCTTC. This encodes CASSSRTSGYNEQFF.

This sequence joins TRBV6-1 and TRBJ1-2; maybe TRBD1 (5 bases). V was shortened by 3 bases and J by 4 bases, with 6 bases between the two germline ends. This CDR3 comprises 12 residues. Germline V lookup: CDR1 MNHNS, CDR2 SASEGT. For the CDR3, the DNA is TGTGCCAGCAGTGACAGGGCCTATGGCTACACCTTC. It yields the protein CASSDRAYGYTF.

The V and J genes are TRBV6-5 and TRBJ1-2, with TRBD1 identical over 7 bases. Germline V gives CDR1 MNHEY, CDR2 SVGAGI. The V segment lost 7 bases and the J segment 5 bases; nucleotides outside the gene matches: 7. The CDR3 has 13 amino acids. The CDR3 DNA follows: TGTGCCAGCAACCCGACAGGGTATTATGGCTACACCTTC. This encodes CASNPTGYYGYTF.

The V and J genes are TRBV15 and TRBJ1-2; TRBD1 is a possible D gene (6 bases). The V end lost 0 bases, the J end lost 3 bases, and 8 bases lay between the germline ends. The CDR3 runs to 14 residues. Germline CDR1 and CDR2: LNHNV and YYDKDF (reference sequence). Here the CDR3 reads CATSRDKGDYGYTF. For the CDR3, the DNA is TGTGCCACCAGCAGAGATAAGGGGGACTATGGCTACACCTTC.

V usage is TRBV29-1 and J usage is TRBJ2-3, with 10 bases identical to TRBD2. V gave up 4 bases and J gave up 2 bases; unmatched junction bases: 9. Germline values: CDR1 SQVTM, CDR2 ANQGSEA. The CDR3 totals 16 residues. DNA of the CDR3: TGCAGCGTTGTCGGCCCGGGACTAGCGCCCACAGATACGCAGTATTTT. It specifies CSVVGPGLAPTDTQYF.

The CDR3 coding sequence is TGTGCCAGCAGGGTAGCGGGAGGGTGGCACGAGCAGTACTTC. It codes for CASRVAGGWHEQYF. The V gene is TRBV28, the J gene TRBJ2-7; TRBD2 matches at 11 bases. CDR3 size: 14 residues. Trimming at V came to 6 bases and at J to 5 bases, leaving 6 bases not matched to a gene. Germline loops: CDR1 MDHEN, CDR2 SYDVKM.

The rearrangement joins TRBV7-9 to TRBJ2-3, with TRBD2 matching 8 bases. V shed 2 bases and J 4 bases; nucleotides not matched to a gene: 8. This CDR3 comprises 16 residues. The V gene's germline CDR1 is SEHNR and CDR2 FQNEAQ (reference sequence). For the CDR3, the DNA is TGTGCCAGCAGCTTAAGTCGGCGGGAGGAGGCAGATACGCAGTATTTT. Translated, it gives CASSLSRREEADTQYF.

CDR3 DNA: TGTGCCAGCTCACCTTTGACAAGGGAGGACACTGAAGCTTTCTTT. Amino acids: CASSPLTREDTEAFF. This chain connects TRBV18 to TRBJ1-1; unclear D gene. Germline V gene lookup returns CDR1 KGHSH and CDR2 LQKENI. Trimming removed 3 bases at V and 3 bases at J, with 14 bases between. The CDR3 consists of 15 residues. Together with reference TRBV18 and TRBJ1-1, the CDR3 gives the full variable domain: NAGVMQNPRHLVRRRGQEARLRCSPMKGHSHVYWYRQLPEEGLKFMVYLQKENIIDESGMPKERFSAEFPKEGPSILRIQQVVRGDSAAYFCASSPLTREDTEAFFGQGTRLTVV.

This rearrangement joins TRBV19 to TRBJ2-7; TRBD2 matches 7 bases. Germline V CDR1 and CDR2: LNHDA, SQIVND (reference sequence). V shed 1 base, J shed 2 bases, and the junction held 2 bases outside the gene matches. The CDR3 is 14 residues long. The CDR3 region has the DNA TGTGCCAGTAGTATAGGGGGGGGTGCCTACGAGCAGTACTTC. Protein sequence: CASSIGGGAYEQYF.

V usage is TRBV6-5 and J usage is TRBJ1-1, with D hard to call. This CDR3 has 12 amino acids. Germline V gives CDR1 MNHEY, CDR2 SVGAGI. V lost 6 bases and J lost 4, with 9 bases in between. CDR3 nucleotides: TGTGCCAGCAGGCGGTTGGGCACTGAAGCTTTCTTT. It specifies CASRRLGTEAFF.

The chain combines TRBV11-3 with TRBJ1-2; D gene unclear. Trimming removed 0 bases from V and 8 bases from J, with 10 bases in between. Germline V gene data show CDR1 as SGHNT and CDR2 as YENEEA. The length of the CDR3 is 13 residues. In nucleotides, the CDR3 is TGTGCCAGCAGCTTAGATGGGCGGGAAGGCTACACCTTC. As protein: CASSLDGREGYTF.

The sample holds one count of this clone. The chain links TRBV19 to TRBJ2-5; 7 nucleotides agree with TRBD1. The germline V gene has CDR1 LNHDA and CDR2 SQIVND (reference sequence). The J segment lost 5 bases and the V segment lost 6 bases, leaving 15 bases of the junction unmatched. The CDR3 consists of 16 residues. This CDR3 reads CASSPERRQGGETQYF. The CDR3 DNA is TGTGCCAGTAGCCCCGAGCGGAGACAGGGTGGGGAGACCCAGTACTTC.

The V and J genes are TRBV9 and TRBJ2-7; 15 positions agree with TRBD2. With V trimmed by 4 bases and J by 0 bases, 8 bases remained unmatched. The CDR3 is 18 amino acids. Germline loops: CDR1 SGDLS, CDR2 YYNGEE. CDR3 bases: TGTGCCAGCAGCTTCGGACTAGCGGGAGGGCCTGGCTCCTACGAGCAGTACTTC. Its protein product is CASSFGLAGGPGSYEQYF.

The rearrangement links TRBV9 to TRBJ2-1, with 8 nucleotides matching TRBD2. Germline V gives CDR1 SGDLS, CDR2 YYNGEE. The CDR3 runs 15 residues. The V gene end was trimmed by 0 bases and the J gene end by 4 bases; junction bases not matched to a gene: 3. The CDR3 sequence is CASSVVLAAYNEQFF. DNA of the CDR3: TGTGCCAGCAGCGTAGTACTAGCGGCTTACAATGAGCAGTTCTTC.

This chain connects TRBV5-4 to TRBJ2-5, with 11 bases lining up with TRBD2. This CDR3 has 15 amino acids. Unmatched junction bases numbered 4, after V lost 4 bases and J lost 2 bases. Germline V gives CDR1 SGHNT, CDR2 YYREEE (reference sequence). As DNA, the CDR3 is TGTGCCAGCAGCGCGGGACTAGCGGTTCAAGAGACCCAGTACTTC. It yields the protein CASSAGLAVQETQYF.

The chain combines TRBV13 with TRBJ1-1; the match to TRBD1 covers 9 bases. Germline V gene sequence: CDR1 PRHDT, CDR2 FYEKMQ (reference sequence). This CDR3 spans 18 amino acids. The trim removed 2 bases at V and 2 bases at J, leaving 12 bases unmatched. The DNA of the CDR3 is TGTGCCAGCAGCTTATACAGGGGGCCAATATCATTTAACACTGAAGCTTTCTTT. Translating gives CASSLYRGPISFNTEAFF.

This clone was seen a single time. Written as DNA, the CDR3 is TGTGCCAGTAGCCAGACCCGGGGAGGGGTTTATGGAGCTTTCTTT. Its translation is CASSQTRGGVYGAFF. V and J are TRBV19 and TRBJ1-1; TRBD1 might be the D (5 bases). This CDR3 region has 15 residues. The germline gives CDR1 LNHDA, CDR2 SQIVND (reference sequence). V was trimmed by 6 bases and J by 10 bases, leaving 24 bases between them.

CDR3 bases: TGTGCCAGCAGCTTAGTCACTAGCGGCACCTACGAGCAGTACTTC. As protein: CASSLVTSGTYEQYF. The chain employs TRBV13 and TRBJ2-7, with 8 bases identical to TRBD2. The CDR3 loop spans 15 amino acids. Germline values: CDR1 PRHDT, CDR2 FYEKMQ (reference sequence). J was trimmed by 2 bases and V by 1 base; bases with no gene match: 4.

This rearrangement joins TRBV10-2 to TRBJ2-5; D may be TRBD2 (6 bases). The CDR3 covers 15 residues. Trimming removed 5 bases from V and 6 bases from J, with 19 bases in between. From germline, CDR1 is WSHSY and CDR2 SAAADI. Written as DNA, the CDR3 is TGCGCCAGCAGTAGAGCGGCGGGGCGGCAAAAGACCCAGTACTTC. This translates into CASSRAAGRQKTQYF.

V and J are TRBV10-3 and TRBJ2-4; TRBD1 is a possible D gene (6 bases). The CDR3 is 14 residues long. The germline V gene encodes CDR1 ENHRY and CDR2 SYGVKD. V dropped 4 bases and J dropped 4 bases, with 11 bases sitting between them. The CDR3 sequence: CAISAGTLKNIQYF. The DNA for the CDR3 is TGTGCCATCAGTGCCGGGACACTGAAAAACATTCAGTACTTC.

The V call is TRBV7-8, the J call TRBJ2-5; a weak D match, TRBD2 (5 bases). The CDR3 totals 13 residues. Trimming pared 5 bases from V and 13 bases from J, leaving 20 bases between. Germline V lookup: CDR1 SGHVS, CDR2 FQNEAQ. The CDR3 DNA is TGTGCCAGCAGCCCCCCGGGAAAGCCCCCCCCGTACTTC. Its protein product is CASSPPGKPPPYF.

The chain links TRBV9 to TRBJ2-3; the match to TRBD2 covers 11 bases. Germline-derived CDR1 and CDR2 are SGDLS and YYNGEE. CDR3 length: 15 amino acids. V was clipped by 4 bases and J by 3 bases; unmatched bases: 4. The CDR3: CASSSSGGRTDTQYF. CDR3 nucleotide sequence: TGTGCCAGCAGCTCTAGCGGGGGGAGGACAGATACGCAGTATTTT.

The chain couples TRBV2 to TRBJ2-2; 10 nucleotides line up with TRBD2. The germline CDR1 and CDR2 sequences are SNHLY and FYNNEI. Trimming cost V 3 bases and J 8 bases; bases outside gene matches: 6. The CDR3 runs 15 residues. The CDR3 spells CASSDLAGEGGELFF. The CDR3 DNA reads as TGTGCCAGCAGTGATCTAGCGGGAGAAGGGGGGGAGCTGTTTTTT.

J is TRBJ2-1 and V is TRBV6-1; TRBD1 might be the D (6 bases). The length of the CDR3 is 13 residues. Trimming left V 7 bases short and J 4 bases short, with 11 bases between. CDR1 is MNHNS, CDR2 SASEGT, per germline. CDR3 DNA sequence: TGTGCCAGCACTCGGACAGAGTACAATGAGCAGTTCTTC. It is translated as CASTRTEYNEQFF.